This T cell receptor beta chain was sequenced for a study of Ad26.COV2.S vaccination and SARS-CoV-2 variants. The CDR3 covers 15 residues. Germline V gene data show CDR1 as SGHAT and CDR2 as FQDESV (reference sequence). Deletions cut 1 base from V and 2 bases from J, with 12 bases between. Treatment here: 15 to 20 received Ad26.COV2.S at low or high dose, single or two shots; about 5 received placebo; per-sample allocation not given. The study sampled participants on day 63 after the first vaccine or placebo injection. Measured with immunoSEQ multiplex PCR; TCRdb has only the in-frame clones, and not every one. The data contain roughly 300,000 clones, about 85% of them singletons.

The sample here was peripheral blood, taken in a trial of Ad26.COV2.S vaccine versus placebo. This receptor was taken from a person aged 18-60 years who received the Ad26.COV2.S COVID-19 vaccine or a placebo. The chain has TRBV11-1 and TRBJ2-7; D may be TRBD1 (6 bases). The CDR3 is CASSLGGTPTYEQYF. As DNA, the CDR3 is TGTGCCAGCAGCTTAGGAGGGACACCTACCTACGAGCAGTACTTC.